This TCR beta chain was captured in a study of T cell responses to AZD1222 COVID-19 vaccine. The method was immunoSEQ multiplex PCR; TCRdb's version includes in-frame clones alone and lacks a portion of them. Among about 140,000 clones listed, about 94% were seen once. Regarding the study as a whole: Seropositive at baseline were only six or seven AZD1222 recipients.

The CDR3 runs 17 residues. Trimming pared 7 bases from V and 4 bases from J, leaving 20 bases between. Germline V gives CDR1 LNHNV, CDR2 YYDKDF (reference sequence). As regards this clone: Its antigen is not known.

The chain carries TRBV15 and TRBJ2-6; no definite D call. This sequence originates from an adult who received the AZD1222 COVID-19 vaccine. The source was peripheral blood, collected 28 days after the second AZD1222 dose. CDR3 nucleotide sequence: TGTGCCACCACCACCATGGGAAAAGCTGCCGGGGCCAACGTCCTGACTTTC. Translating it yields CATTTMGKAAGANVLTF.